This T cell receptor beta chain originates from a study of blood T cells in healthy people across ages. Study findings and constraints: The lack of PBMC sorting stopped any conclusive naive versus antigen-experienced comparison.

CDR1 and CDR2 from the germline V gene are SGHAT and FQNNGV. CDR3 length: 15 residues. V lost 5 bases and J lost 8; bases outside the gene matches: 5. Each individual donor underwent a draw of about 9.1 milliliters of peripheral blood. No fewer than 6 million PBMCs went into each sample. As regards this clonotype: Its antigen remains unknown.

Then a second PCR, running roughly 7 to 11 cycles, was carried out with a sample-barcoded 5' primer and a J-beta primer mix. TCRdb reprocessed the 5' RACE reads via MiXCR and lists one record per CDR3 protein. Altogether some 1.4 million distinct CDR3 sequences are present, 35% to 45% being singletons, with the ten largest covering 7.9%. J is TRBJ2-1 and V is TRBV11-2; 14 bases align to TRBD2. The sequenced material came from blood. The receptor comes from a woman younger than 35 in good health. CDR3 loop: CASSPGLAGVDEQFF. The CDR3 DNA sequence: TGTGCCAGCAGCCCGGGACTAGCGGGAGTGGATGAGCAGTTCTTC.